A selection of T cell receptor beta chains follows, all from one sample in a study of blood T cell repertoires in COVID-19. Only in-frame clones appear in the TCRdb table, and some are missing; sequencing was by immunoSEQ multiplex PCR. The repertoire holds roughly 330,000 clones, with approximately 90% as singletons. The sequenced material came from peripheral blood. These receptor sequences come from a woman between 45 and 65 years old with active or convalescent COVID-19. Both conserved end residues are part of each CDR3. D genes are given only for firm matches. The size field is filled for only some rows; it gives once, few, many or a size class.

>TRBJ1-3|.|14|.|TRBV19
CASTSGSSGNTIYF
TGTGCCAGTACTTCCGGGAGCTCTGGAAACACCATATATTTT
>TRBJ1-1|.|14|.|TRBV3-1/TRBV3-2
CASSQGGGNTEAFF
TGTGCCAGCAGCCAAGGAGGGGGGAACACTGAAGCTTTCTTT
>TRBJ1-4|few|15|TRBD1|TRBV7-2
CASSVDGTGVEKLFF
TGTGCCAGCAGCGTTGACGGGACAGGGGTTGAAAAACTGTTTTTT
>TRBJ1-3|.|17|.|TRBV19
CASSPYSSAGSGNTIYF
TGTGCCAGTAGTCCTTACTCCTCAGCGGGCTCTGGAAACACCATATATTTT
>TRBJ2-1|few|16|TRBD2|TRBV11-3
CASSFGTSGAINEQFF
TGTGCCAGCAGCTTCGGGACTAGCGGGGCCATCAATGAGCAGTTCTTC
>TRBJ2-1|few|14|TRBD2|TRBV29-1
CSVVGRGTYNEQFF
TGCAGCGTTGTTGGGCGGGGGACTTACAATGAGCAGTTCTTC
>TRBJ1-2|.|14|TRBD1|TRBV18
CASSRKTGGDGYTF
TGTGCCAGCTCACGAAAGACAGGGGGCGATGGCTACACCTTC
>TRBJ2-1|.|13|.|TRBV6-5
CASSQKTSGLKFF
TGTGCCAGCAGCCAAAAAACCTCGGGACTGAAGTTCTTC
>TRBJ2-3|.|17|TRBD2|TRBV19
CASSIVTGGARADTQYF
TGTGCCAGTAGTATAGTAACGGGGGGGGCCCGGGCAGATACGCAGTATTTT
>TRBJ2-5|.|15|.|TRBV18
CASSPYLGAEETQYF
TGTGCCAGCTCACCATACTTGGGGGCGGAAGAGACCCAGTACTTC
>TRBJ2-2|.|12|.|TRBV5-1
CASSLVGGELFF
TGCGCCAGCAGCTTGGTCGGCGGGGAGCTGTTTTTT
>TRBJ2-7|.|15|TRBD2|TRBV14
CASSQGRGSSYEQYF
TGTGCCAGCAGCCAGGGGAGGGGAAGCTCCTACGAGCAGTACTTC
>TRBJ2-7|.|15|.|TRBV15
CATSRDATFPNEQYF
TGTGCCACCAGCAGAGATGCGACTTTTCCCAACGAGCAGTACTTC
>TRBJ2-1|.|14|TRBD2|TRBV7-3
CASSLLAGGREQFF
TGTGCCAGCAGCTTACTAGCGGGGGGGCGTGAGCAGTTCTTC
>TRBJ1-2|.|18|TRBD1|TRBV15
CATSSRGQGAFGNYGYTF
TGTGCCACCAGCTCCCGTGGACAGGGGGCTTTTGGTAACTATGGCTACACCTTC
>TRBJ2-2|.|14|TRBD1|TRBV24-1
CATRGQGASGELFF
TGTGCCACCAGGGGACAGGGGGCAAGCGGGGAGCTGTTTTTT
>TRBJ1-1|.|14|.|TRBV3-1/TRBV3-2
CASSPRTGNTEAFF
TGTGCCAGCAGCCCACGTACAGGTAACACTGAAGCTTTCTTT
>TRBJ2-7|.|15|.|TRBV27
CASSLVRALSYEQYF
TGTGCCAGCAGTTTAGTCAGGGCTCTATCCTACGAGCAGTACTTC
>TRBJ2-2|.|14|.|TRBV11-3
CASSPRQYTGELFF
TGTGCCAGCAGCCCCCGACAGTACACCGGGGAGCTGTTTTTT
>TRBJ1-1|.|13|.|TRBV29-1
CSGEGGTETEAFF
TGCAGCGGCGAGGGGGGGACGGAAACTGAAGCTTTCTTT
>TRBJ1-3|once|17|.|TRBV28
CASSLGAGYLSGNTIYF
TGTGCCAGCAGTTTGGGGGCAGGGTACCTCTCTGGAAACACCATATATTTT
>TRBJ2-5|.|15|TRBD1|TRBV9
CASSPGQGARETQYF
TGTGCCAGCAGCCCCGGACAGGGGGCACGAGAGACCCAGTACTTC
>TRBJ2-3|.|16|.|TRBV7-3
CASSLAQATFTDTQYF
TGTGCCAGCAGCTTGGCTCAGGCCACTTTCACAGATACGCAGTATTTT
>TRBJ1-1|.|16|.|TRBV4-3
CASRQGNLKGDPEAFF
TGCGCCAGCAGGCAGGGGAATCTCAAGGGGGACCCTGAAGCTTTCTTT
>TRBJ2-7|.|14|TRBD2|TRBV30
CAWSVGTSTYEQYF
TGTGCCTGGAGTGTAGGGACTAGCACTTACGAGCAGTACTTC
>TRBJ2-1|.|14|TRBD2|TRBV18
CASSLLAGDNEQFF
TGTGCCAGCTCACTACTAGCGGGGGACAATGAGCAGTTCTTC
>TRBJ1-2|.|12|.|TRBV12-3/TRBV12-4
CASSLFGKGYTF
TGTGCCAGCAGTCTTTTCGGTAAAGGCTACACCTTC
>TRBJ1-1|.|18|TRBD1|TRBV27
CASSLRPGTGVVNTEAFF
TGTGCCAGCAGTTTGCGCCCCGGGACAGGGGTAGTGAACACTGAAGCTTTCTTT
>TRBJ2-7|once|13|TRBD1|TRBV2
CASSPGTGYEQYF
TGTGCCAGCAGTCCCGGGACAGGCTACGAGCAGTACTTC
>TRBJ1-5|.|14|.|TRBV30
CAWSVQMGNQPQHF
TGTGCCTGGAGTGTACAAATGGGCAATCAGCCCCAGCATTTT
>TRBJ2-3|.|15|.|TRBV7-2
CASSFRGGRGDTQYF
TGTGCCAGCAGCTTTAGGGGGGGCCGGGGAGATACGCAGTATTTT
>TRBJ1-5|.|16|.|TRBV30
CAWSVEWDMSNQPQHF
TGTGCCTGGAGTGTAGAGTGGGACATGAGCAATCAGCCCCAGCATTTT
>TRBJ2-7|.|16|TRBD1|TRBV7-2
CASSLATGQGSYEQYF
TGTGCCAGCAGCTTAGCGACCGGACAGGGGTCCTACGAGCAGTACTTC
>TRBJ1-2|.|17|.|TRBV13
CASSPYELRQSAYGYTF
TGTGCCAGCAGCCCCTACGAGCTTCGACAGTCCGCCTATGGCTACACCTTC
>TRBJ2-7|.|17|TRBD1|TRBV3-1/TRBV3-2
CASSQEGGKTGAYEQYF
TGTGCCAGCAGCCAAGAAGGGGGCAAGACAGGGGCCTACGAGCAGTACTTC
>TRBJ1-6|.|18|TRBD1|TRBV6-6
CASSPNPPGQVLNSPLHF
TGTGCCAGCAGTCCAAACCCCCCCGGACAGGTCCTCAATTCACCCCTCCACTTT
>TRBJ1-1|.|13|.|TRBV6-4
CASSPDIWTEAFF
TGTGCCAGCAGCCCAGACATTTGGACTGAAGCTTTCTTT
>TRBJ1-3|.|15|.|TRBV19
CASSRQDFSGNTIYF
TGTGCCAGTAGTCGACAGGACTTCTCTGGAAACACCATATATTTT
>TRBJ2-1|many|15|TRBD1|TRBV2
CASSDPTGANNEQFF
TGTGCCAGCAGTGACCCGACAGGGGCCAACAATGAGCAGTTCTTC
>TRBJ2-5|.|16|TRBD2|TRBV3-1/TRBV3-2
CASSQRTSGGGETQYF
TGTGCCAGCAGCCAAAGGACTAGCGGGGGGGGAGAGACCCAGTACTTC
>TRBJ2-1|once|11|.|TRBV10-3
CAIKAGNEQFF
TGTGCCATCAAGGCAGGCAATGAGCAGTTCTTC